The present TCR beta chain was sequenced within a study of CD8+CD57+ T cells in acquired aplastic anemia. It was patients with CD8+CD57+ cell expansion by flow cytometry who were chosen for sequencing. Genomic DNA constituted the template upon which TCR beta VDJ and CDR3 profiling was performed. Via MiXCR, TCRdb re-called the reads, giving one row per CDR3 protein. The repertoire holds hundreds of thousands of distinct CDR3 sequences, 45% to 65% seen once, with 1.3% in the top ten. Between the trimmed V and J ends, which lost 0 bases and 5 bases, there was a span of 11 bases. This CDR3 is 15 amino acids long. Germline-derived CDR1 and CDR2 are LNHNV and YYDKDF (reference sequence).

The rearrangement joins TRBV15 to TRBJ1-5; D perhaps matches TRBD1 (5 bases). The specimen was sorted CD4+, CD8+, or CD8+CD57+ T cells (not recorded which) from PBMCs. The TCR sequence derives from a human donor with aplastic anemia. The CDR3 DNA sequence: TGTGCCACCAGCAGAGACGGGGCTGGGGATCAGCCCCAGCATTTT. Protein product: CATSRDGAGDQPQHF. The variable domain in full, completed from reference TRBV15 and TRBJ1-5, reads DAMVIQNPRYQVTQFGKPVTLSCSQTLNHNVMYWYQQKSSQAPKLLFHYYDKDFNNEADTPDNFQSRRPNTSFCFLDIRSPGLGDTAMYLCATSRDGAGDQPQHFGDGTRLSIL.